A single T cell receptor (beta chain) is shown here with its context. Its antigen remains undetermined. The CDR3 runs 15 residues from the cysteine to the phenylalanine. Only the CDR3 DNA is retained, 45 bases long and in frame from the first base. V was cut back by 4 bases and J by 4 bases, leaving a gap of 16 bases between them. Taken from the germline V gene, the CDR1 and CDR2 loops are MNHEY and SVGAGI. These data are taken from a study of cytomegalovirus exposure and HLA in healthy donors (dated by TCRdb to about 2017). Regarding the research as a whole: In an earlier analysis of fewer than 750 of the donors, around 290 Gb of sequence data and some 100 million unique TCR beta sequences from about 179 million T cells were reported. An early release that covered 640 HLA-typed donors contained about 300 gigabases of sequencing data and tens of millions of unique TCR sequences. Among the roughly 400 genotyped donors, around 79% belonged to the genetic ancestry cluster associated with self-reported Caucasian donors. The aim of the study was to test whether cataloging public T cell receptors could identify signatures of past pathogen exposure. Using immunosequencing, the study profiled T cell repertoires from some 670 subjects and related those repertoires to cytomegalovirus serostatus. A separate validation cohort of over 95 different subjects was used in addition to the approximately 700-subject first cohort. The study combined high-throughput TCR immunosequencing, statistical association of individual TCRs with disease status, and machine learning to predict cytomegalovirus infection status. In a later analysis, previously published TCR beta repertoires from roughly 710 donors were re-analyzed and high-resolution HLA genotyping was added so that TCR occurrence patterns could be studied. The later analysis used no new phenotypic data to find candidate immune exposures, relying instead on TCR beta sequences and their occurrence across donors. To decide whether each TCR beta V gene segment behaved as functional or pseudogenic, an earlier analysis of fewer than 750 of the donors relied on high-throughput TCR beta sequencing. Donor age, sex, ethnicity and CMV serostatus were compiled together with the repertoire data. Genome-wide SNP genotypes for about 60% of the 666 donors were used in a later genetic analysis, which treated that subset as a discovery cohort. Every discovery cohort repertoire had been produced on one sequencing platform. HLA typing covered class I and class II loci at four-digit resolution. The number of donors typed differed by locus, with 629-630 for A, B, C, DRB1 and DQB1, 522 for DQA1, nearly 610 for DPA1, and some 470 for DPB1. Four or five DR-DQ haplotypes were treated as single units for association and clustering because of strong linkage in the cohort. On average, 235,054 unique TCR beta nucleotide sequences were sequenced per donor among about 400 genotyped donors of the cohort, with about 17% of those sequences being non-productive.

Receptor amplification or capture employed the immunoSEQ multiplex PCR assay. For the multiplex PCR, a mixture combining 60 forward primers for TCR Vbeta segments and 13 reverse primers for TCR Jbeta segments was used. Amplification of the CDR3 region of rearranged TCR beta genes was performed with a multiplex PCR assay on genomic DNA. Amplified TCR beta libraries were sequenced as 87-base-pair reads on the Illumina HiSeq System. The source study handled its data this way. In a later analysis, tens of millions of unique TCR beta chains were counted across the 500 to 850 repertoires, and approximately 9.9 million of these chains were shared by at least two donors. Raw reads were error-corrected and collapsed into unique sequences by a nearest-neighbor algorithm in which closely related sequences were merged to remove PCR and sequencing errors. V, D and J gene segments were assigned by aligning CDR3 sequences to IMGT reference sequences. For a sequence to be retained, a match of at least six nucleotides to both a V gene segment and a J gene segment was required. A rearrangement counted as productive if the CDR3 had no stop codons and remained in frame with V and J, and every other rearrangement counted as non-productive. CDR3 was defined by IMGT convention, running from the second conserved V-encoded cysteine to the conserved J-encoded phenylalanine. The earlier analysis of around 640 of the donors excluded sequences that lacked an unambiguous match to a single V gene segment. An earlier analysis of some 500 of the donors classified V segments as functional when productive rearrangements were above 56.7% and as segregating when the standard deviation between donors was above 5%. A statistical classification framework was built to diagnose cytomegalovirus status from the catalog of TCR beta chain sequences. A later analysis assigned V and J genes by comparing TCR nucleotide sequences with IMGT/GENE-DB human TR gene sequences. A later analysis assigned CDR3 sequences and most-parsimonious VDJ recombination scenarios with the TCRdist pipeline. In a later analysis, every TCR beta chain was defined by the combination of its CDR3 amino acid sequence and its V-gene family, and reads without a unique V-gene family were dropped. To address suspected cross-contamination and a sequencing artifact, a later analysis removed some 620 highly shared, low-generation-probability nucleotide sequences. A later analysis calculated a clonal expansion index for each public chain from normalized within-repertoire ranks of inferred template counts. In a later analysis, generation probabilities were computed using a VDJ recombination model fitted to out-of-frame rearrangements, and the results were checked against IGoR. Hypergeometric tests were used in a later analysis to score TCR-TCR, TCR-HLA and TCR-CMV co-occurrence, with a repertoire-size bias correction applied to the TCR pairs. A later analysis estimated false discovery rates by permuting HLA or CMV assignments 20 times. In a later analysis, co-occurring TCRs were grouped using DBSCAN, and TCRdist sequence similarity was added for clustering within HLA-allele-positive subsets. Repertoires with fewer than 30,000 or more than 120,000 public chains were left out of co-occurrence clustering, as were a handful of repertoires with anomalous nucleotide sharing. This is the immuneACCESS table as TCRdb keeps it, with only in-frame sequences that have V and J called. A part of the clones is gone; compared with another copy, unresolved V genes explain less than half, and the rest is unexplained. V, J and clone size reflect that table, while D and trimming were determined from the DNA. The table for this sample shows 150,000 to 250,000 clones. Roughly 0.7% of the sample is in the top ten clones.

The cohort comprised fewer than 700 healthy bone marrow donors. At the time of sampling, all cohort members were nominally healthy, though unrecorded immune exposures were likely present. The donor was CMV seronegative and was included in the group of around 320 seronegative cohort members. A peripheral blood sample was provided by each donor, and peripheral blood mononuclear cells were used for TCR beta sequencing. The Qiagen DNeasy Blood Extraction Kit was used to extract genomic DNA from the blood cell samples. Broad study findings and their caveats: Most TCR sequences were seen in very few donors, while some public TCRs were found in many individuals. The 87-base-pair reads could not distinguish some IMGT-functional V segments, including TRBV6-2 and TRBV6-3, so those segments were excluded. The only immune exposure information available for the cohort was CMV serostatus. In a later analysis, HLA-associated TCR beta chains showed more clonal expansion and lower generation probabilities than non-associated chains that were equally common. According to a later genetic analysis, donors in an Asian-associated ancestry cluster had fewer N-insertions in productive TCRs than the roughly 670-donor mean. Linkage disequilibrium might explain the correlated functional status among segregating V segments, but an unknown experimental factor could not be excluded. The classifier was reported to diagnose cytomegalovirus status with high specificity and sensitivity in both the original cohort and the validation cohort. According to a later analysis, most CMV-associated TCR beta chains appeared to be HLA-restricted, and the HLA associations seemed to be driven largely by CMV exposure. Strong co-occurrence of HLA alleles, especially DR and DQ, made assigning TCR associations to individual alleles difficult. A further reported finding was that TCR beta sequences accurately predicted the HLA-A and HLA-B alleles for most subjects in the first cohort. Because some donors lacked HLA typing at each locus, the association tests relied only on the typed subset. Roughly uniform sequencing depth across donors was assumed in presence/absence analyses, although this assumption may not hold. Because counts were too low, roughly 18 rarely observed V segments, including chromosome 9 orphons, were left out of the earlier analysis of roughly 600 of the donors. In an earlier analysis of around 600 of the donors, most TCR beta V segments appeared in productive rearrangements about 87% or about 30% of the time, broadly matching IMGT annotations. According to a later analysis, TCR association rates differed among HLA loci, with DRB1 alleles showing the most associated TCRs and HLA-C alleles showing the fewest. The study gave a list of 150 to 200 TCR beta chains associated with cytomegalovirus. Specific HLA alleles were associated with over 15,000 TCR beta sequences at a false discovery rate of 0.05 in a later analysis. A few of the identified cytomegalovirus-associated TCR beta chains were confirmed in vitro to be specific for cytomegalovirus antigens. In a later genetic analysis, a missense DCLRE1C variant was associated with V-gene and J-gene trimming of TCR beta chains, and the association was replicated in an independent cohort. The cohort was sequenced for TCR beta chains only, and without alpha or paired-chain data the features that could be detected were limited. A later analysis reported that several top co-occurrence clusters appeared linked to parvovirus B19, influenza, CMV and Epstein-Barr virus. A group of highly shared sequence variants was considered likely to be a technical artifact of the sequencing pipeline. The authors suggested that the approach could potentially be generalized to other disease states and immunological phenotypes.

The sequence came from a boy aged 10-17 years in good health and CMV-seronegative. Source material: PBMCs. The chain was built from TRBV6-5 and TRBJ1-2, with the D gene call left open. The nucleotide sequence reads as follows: TGTGCCAGCAGTTCAGTCTCGGCGACAATCTATGGCTACACCTTC. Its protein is CASSSVSATIYGYTF.